A single sample gave rise to the 27 T cell receptor beta chains below, sequenced in a study of control samples from healthy donors and cancer patients. The table came from immunoSEQ multiplex PCR; TCRdb's copy has only in-frame clones and leaves some out. The repertoire holds 100,000 to 150,000 clones, with roughly 88% as singletons. Input material: blood. The origin of the receptors is a man between 45 and 60 years old in good health.

This sequence joins TRBV12-2 and TRBJ1-5. TRBV12-2 is deemed a pseudogene. The CDR3 loop spans 14 amino acids. The DNA of the CDR3 is TGTGCAAGTCGCTTAGGGGGTAGGGATCAGCCCCAGCATTTT. Encoded protein: CASRLGGRDQPQHF.

The V call is TRBV28, the J call TRBJ1-5, with D unresolved. Trimming removed 6 bases at V and 5 bases at J, with 17 bases between. This CDR3 is 15 amino acids long. CDR1 and CDR2 from the germline V gene are MDHEN and SYDVKM. The CDR3 region is CASSRPSGPDQPQHF. CDR3 in DNA: TGTGCCAGCAGCCGGCCTAGTGGGCCGGATCAGCCCCAGCATTTT.

The gene calls are TRBV2 and TRBJ1-1; 8 bases are a match to TRBD1. V lost 6 bases to trimming and J lost 1 base; unmatched junction nucleotides: 13. Per germline, CDR1 SNHLY and CDR2 FYNNEI. This CDR3 contains 17 residues. In nucleotides, the CDR3 is TGTGCCAGCAGCGAGGCGGGACAGGAATTTGCGAACACTGAAGCTTTCTTT. This gives the protein CASSEAGQEFANTEAFF.

The chain has TRBV5-6 and TRBJ1-5; 7 positions match TRBD1. V shed 5 bases, J shed 4 bases, and the junction held 9 bases outside the gene matches. The CDR3 runs 15 residues. Looked up from germline, CDR1 is SGHDT and CDR2 is YYEEEE. The CDR3: CASRFSDRPNQPQHF. The CDR3 coding sequence is TGTGCCAGCAGATTTTCGGACAGGCCAAATCAGCCCCAGCATTTT.

The V gene is TRBV4-1, the J gene TRBJ2-7, with D perhaps TRBD1 (7 bases). The length of the CDR3 is 16 residues. Trimming cost V 4 bases and J 1 base, with 17 bases left between them. The germline V gene encodes CDR1 MGHRA and CDR2 YSYEKL. CDR3 region: CASSPPGGGQSYEQYF. The CDR3 DNA follows: TGCGCCAGCAGCCCCCCAGGAGGGGGCCAGTCCTACGAGCAGTACTTC.

This chain joins TRBV5-5 and TRBJ2-7; D uncertain. Between the trimmed V and J ends, which lost 0 bases and 4 bases, there was a span of 5 bases. Germline values: CDR1 SGHKS, CDR2 YYEKEE (reference sequence). The CDR3 spans 12 residues. As DNA, the CDR3 is TGTGCCAGCAGCTTGGTGGGGTACGAGCAGTACTTC. Its translation is CASSLVGYEQYF.

This clone has just one count. The chain carries TRBV9 and TRBJ2-1, with TRBD2 matching over 8 bases. V lost 4 bases, J lost 8 bases, and 8 bases stayed unmatched. The CDR3 sequence is 14 residues long. CDR1 and CDR2 (germline): SGDLS, YYNGEE. CDR3 DNA sequence: TGTGCCAGCAGCCCAGGCGGGGGGCTCGATGAGCAGTTCTTC. Its translation is CASSPGGGLDEQFF. Combining the CDR3 with reference TRBV9 and TRBJ2-1 gives the whole variable domain DSGVTQTPKHLITATGQRVTLRCSPRSGDLSVYWYQQSLDQGLQFLIQYYNGEERAKGNILERFSAQQFPDLHSELNLSSLELGDSALYFCASSPGGGLDEQFFGPGTRLTVL.

This clone was observed a single time. The gene calls are TRBV7-9 and TRBJ1-1; TRBD1 might be the D (6 bases). V shed 5 bases and J shed 4 bases, with 14 bases lying between them. Per germline, CDR1 SEHNR and CDR2 FQNEAQ (reference sequence). The CDR3 has 14 residues. CDR3 region: CASSRFSGATEAFF. The CDR3 bases are TGTGCCAGCAGCCGCTTTTCGGGGGCCACTGAAGCTTTCTTT.

This chain uses TRBV7-9 with TRBJ1-2; 8 bases are a match to TRBD1. Germline assignment: CDR1 SEHNR and CDR2 FQNEAQ (reference sequence). The CDR3 contains 13 residues. The V and J ends lost 5 bases and 6 bases, in that order; junction bases with no gene match: 5. The CDR3 sequence is CASSIRGRDGYTF. CDR3 in DNA: TGTGCCAGCAGCATCAGGGGGCGGGATGGCTACACCTTC.

Comments on this clone: Compared with germline, one end of the junction differs, possibly owing to a read error. The CDR3 coding sequence is TGTACCAGCAGCCCAACAGGGACCGAGCAGTACTTC. Its protein product is CTSSPTGTEQYF. The chain carries TRBV2 and TRBJ2-7, with D possibly matching TRBD1 (6 bases). Germline CDR1 is SNHLY and CDR2 is FYNNEI. This CDR3 has 12 amino acids.

The chain couples TRBV5-4 to TRBJ2-5; D is unclear. The CDR3 consists of 13 residues. Trimming pared 3 bases from V and 0 bases from J, leaving 6 bases between. The germline V gene has CDR1 SGHNT and CDR2 YYREEE (reference sequence). The CDR3 bases are TGTGCCAGCAGCTACGAGTACCAAGAGACCCAGTACTTC. Translation gives CASSYEYQETQYF. Together with reference TRBV5-4 and TRBJ2-5, the CDR3 gives the full variable domain: ETGVTQSPTHLIKTRGQQVTLRCSSQSGHNTVSWYQQALGQGPQFIFQYYREEENGRGNFPPRFSGLQFPNYSSELNVNALELDDSALYLCASSYEYQETQYFGPGTRLLVL.

The chain combines TRBV11-3 with TRBJ2-2; maybe TRBD1 (5 bases). CDR1 is SGHNT, CDR2 YENEEA, per germline. V lost 1 base to trimming and J lost 4 bases, with 7 bases between them. The CDR3 is 14 amino acids. The CDR3 bases are TGTGCCAGCAGCTTAGTAGGGGTCACCGGGGAGCTGTTTTTT. It is translated as CASSLVGVTGELFF. The full variable domain, rest sourced from reference TRBV11-3 and TRBJ2-2, is EAGVVQSPRYKIIEKKQPVAFWCNPISGHNTLYWYLQNLGQGPELLIRYENEEAVDDSQLPKDRFSAERLKGVDSTLKIQPAELGDSAVYLCASSLVGVTGELFFGEGSRLTVL.

CDR3 sequence (DNA): TGCGCCAGCAGCCTCGACTCCACTGGGGCCAACGTCCTGACTTTC. Amino acid sequence: CASSLDSTGANVLTF. The V and J genes are TRBV5-1 and TRBJ2-6; D not certain. Germline-derived CDR1 and CDR2 are SGHRS and YFSETQ. V shed 4 bases and J shed 2 bases, with 10 bases lying between them. CDR3 length equals 15 residues.

This chain joins TRBV6-5 and TRBJ1-2; D gene uncertain. CDR3 length: 15 residues. In germline, CDR1 is MNHEY, CDR2 SVGAGI. Between the trimmed V and J ends, which lost 0 bases and 1 base, there was a span of 9 bases. CDR3 loop: CASSYSFGVNYGYTF. The CDR3 DNA reads as TGTGCCAGCAGTTACTCATTTGGGGTTAACTATGGCTACACCTTC.

This clone appeared a single time. The chain couples TRBV6-5 to TRBJ2-5, with D uncertain. The V end was cut by 8 bases, the J end by 5 bases, with 21 bases between. Germline V gene sequence: CDR1 MNHEY, CDR2 SVGAGI. The length of the CDR3 is 15 residues. CDR3 sequence reads: CASRIWVTPEETQYF. CDR3 DNA sequence: TGTGCCAGCCGAATTTGGGTGACACCCGAGGAGACCCAGTACTTC.

V gene TRBV7-2 combines with J gene TRBJ1-5; D is possibly TRBD1 (6 bases). Germline assignment: CDR1 SGHTA and CDR2 FQGNSA. The V end lost 5 bases, the J end lost 6 bases, and 11 bases lay between the germline ends. CDR3 length equals 13 residues. The DNA of the CDR3 is TGTGCCAGCAGCGCACAGGGAAGTCAGCCCCAGCATTTT. Its translation: CASSAQGSQPQHF.

V and J are TRBV19 and TRBJ1-3; D perhaps matches TRBD1 (5 bases). The germline CDR1 and CDR2 sequences are LNHDA and SQIVND (reference sequence). Trimming took off 4 bases at V and 4 bases at J, with 20 bases between the two ends. The CDR3 consists of 17 residues. The CDR3 protein is CASSRDSSGGRGNTIYF. The CDR3 region has the DNA TGTGCCAGTAGTAGGGACTCCTCCGGCGGGCGCGGAAACACCATATATTTT.

The chain links TRBV29-1 to TRBJ1-2; D is ambiguous. Germline CDR1 and CDR2: SQVTM and ANQGSEA. Trimming shortened V by 3 bases and J by 8 bases, and 10 bases separated the two germline ends. This CDR3 comprises 11 residues. The CDR3 DNA follows: TGCAGCGTTGACAATGGTTTGGGCTACACCTTC. It is translated as CSVDNGLGYTF.

This rearrangement joins TRBV28 to TRBJ1-6; 8 bases are shared with TRBD1. V shed 5 bases, J shed 1 base, and the junction held 13 bases outside the gene matches. Germline values: CDR1 MDHEN, CDR2 SYDVKM. The CDR3 runs to 19 residues. The CDR3 region has the DNA TGTGCCAGCAGTCAATCAGGGGGCAGACTTCAATCCTATAATTCACCCCTCCACTTT. This gives the protein CASSQSGGRLQSYNSPLHF.

V usage is TRBV29-1 and J usage is TRBJ2-7; D is perhaps TRBD2 (5 bases). Germline V gene lookup returns CDR1 SQVTM and CDR2 ANQGSEA. The CDR3 length is 13 residues. Trimming stripped 7 bases from V and 4 bases from J, with 17 bases between. Here the CDR3 DNA reads TGCAGCGACTCCCGGGCCCCGGGGTACGAGCAGTACTTC. It translates to CSDSRAPGYEQYF.

The J gene is TRBJ2-3, the V gene TRBV20-1; 10 bases are a match to TRBD2. This CDR3 has 16 amino acids. The germline gives CDR1 DFQATT, CDR2 SNEGSKA (reference sequence). Trimming removed 3 bases from V and 5 bases from J; junction bases left unmatched: 11. CDR3 in amino acids: CSASWAVSGGLDTQYF. Here the CDR3 DNA reads TGCAGTGCTAGTTGGGCGGTTAGCGGGGGGTTAGATACGCAGTATTTT.

The CDR3 loop is CASSFGAYGYTF. The DNA for the CDR3 is TGTGCCAGCAGTTTCGGAGCCTATGGCTACACCTTC. V usage is TRBV12-3 or TRBV12-4 and J usage is TRBJ1-2; D is ambiguous. The CDR3 extends over 12 amino acids. Trimming removed 3 bases at V and 4 bases at J, with 6 bases between.

This chain uses TRBV10-1 with TRBJ2-1; TRBD2 matches 9 bases. CDR1 and CDR2 from the germline V gene are WNHNN and SYGVQD (reference sequence). There are 14 residues in the CDR3. With V trimmed by 7 bases and J by 8 bases, 9 bases remained unmatched. In DNA form, the CDR3 reads TGCGCCAGCACAGTCGCGGGGGGGCTTGATGAGCAGTTCTTC. Translated: CASTVAGGLDEQFF.

This clone was counted a few times. The gene calls are TRBV2 and TRBJ2-2; D not certain. Germline V gene lookup returns CDR1 SNHLY and CDR2 FYNNEI. V was shortened by 10 bases and J by 4 bases, with 16 bases between the two germline ends. The length of the CDR3 is 14 residues. CDR3 DNA: TGTGCCATCGGCGGCCTAAGCAGCACCGGGGAGCTGTTTTTT. It yields the protein CAIGGLSSTGELFF.

This chain uses TRBV5-1 with TRBJ2-1; D is possibly TRBD2 (7 bases). The V and J ends lost 4 bases and 0 bases respectively, with 17 bases between them. The CDR3 covers 17 residues. Germline-derived CDR1 and CDR2 are SGHRS and YFSETQ. The CDR3 here is CASSDRGGGASYNEQFF. The CDR3 DNA reads as TGCGCCAGCAGCGACCGAGGGGGAGGGGCCTCCTACAATGAGCAGTTCTTC.

The chain combines TRBV15 with TRBJ1-4; a possible D gene is TRBD1 (6 bases). This CDR3 spans 14 amino acids. Trimming took 0 bases from V and 8 from J, leaving 10 bases between them. Germline CDR1 and CDR2: LNHNV and YYDKDF (reference sequence). Written as DNA, the CDR3 is TGTGCCACCAGCAGAGATGTGGGGGCAGAAAAACTGTTTTTT. As protein: CATSRDVGAEKLFF.

CDR3 in DNA: TGTGCCACCAGCACGGGCAGGGGTCAGCCCCAGCATTTT. Its translation: CATSTGRGQPQHF. This chain links TRBV15 with TRBJ1-5; a possible D gene is TRBD1 (6 bases). This CDR3 has 13 amino acids. The V gene lost 4 bases and the J gene lost 6 bases, with 10 bases spanning the gap. Germline CDR1 and CDR2: LNHNV and YYDKDF (reference sequence).